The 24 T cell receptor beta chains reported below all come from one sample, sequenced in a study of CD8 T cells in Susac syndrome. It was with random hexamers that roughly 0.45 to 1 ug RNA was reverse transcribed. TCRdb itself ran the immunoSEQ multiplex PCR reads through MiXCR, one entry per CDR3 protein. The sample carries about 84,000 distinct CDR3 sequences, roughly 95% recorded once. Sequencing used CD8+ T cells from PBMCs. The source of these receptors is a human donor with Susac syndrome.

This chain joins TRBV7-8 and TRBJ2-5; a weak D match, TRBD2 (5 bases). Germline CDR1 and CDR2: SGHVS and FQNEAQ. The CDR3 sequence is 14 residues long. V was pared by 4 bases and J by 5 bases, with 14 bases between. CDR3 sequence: CASSSYSGGETQYF. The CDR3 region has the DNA TGTGCCAGCAGCTCGTACTCGGGCGGGGAGACCCAGTACTTC. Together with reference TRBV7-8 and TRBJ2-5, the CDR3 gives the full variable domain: GAGVSQSPRYKVAKRGQDVALRCDPISGHVSLFWYQQALGQGPEFLTYFQNEAQLDKSGLPSDRFFAERPEGSVSTLKIQRTQQEDSAVYLCASSSYSGGETQYFGPGTRLLVL.

CDR3 residues: CASSPRSRHRWTQYF. CDR3 in DNA: TGTGCCAGCAGCCCCCGATCCCGACACCGATGGACCCAGTACTTC. The rearrangement uses TRBV4-2 and TRBJ2-5; the D is unclear. Germline assignment: CDR1 LGHNA and CDR2 YNFKEQ. The V and J ends lost 4 bases and 7 bases respectively, with 19 bases between them. The CDR3 runs to 15 residues.

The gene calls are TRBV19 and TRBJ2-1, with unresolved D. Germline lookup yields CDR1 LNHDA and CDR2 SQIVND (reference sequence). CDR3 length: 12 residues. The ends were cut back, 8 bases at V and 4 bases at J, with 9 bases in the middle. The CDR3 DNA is TGTGCCAGTTCAAATGGGTACAATGAGCAGTTCTTC. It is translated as CASSNGYNEQFF.

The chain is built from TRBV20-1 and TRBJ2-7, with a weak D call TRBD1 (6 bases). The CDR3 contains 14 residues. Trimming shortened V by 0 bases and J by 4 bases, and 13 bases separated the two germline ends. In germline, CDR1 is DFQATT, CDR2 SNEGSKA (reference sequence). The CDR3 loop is CSARDGNRAYEQYV. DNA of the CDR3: TGCAGTGCTAGAGATGGGAACAGGGCGTACGAGCAGTACGTC.

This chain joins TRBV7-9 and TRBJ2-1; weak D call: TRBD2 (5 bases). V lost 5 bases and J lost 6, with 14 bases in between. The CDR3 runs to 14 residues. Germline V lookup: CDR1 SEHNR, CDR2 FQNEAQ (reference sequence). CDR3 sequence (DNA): TGTGCCAGCAGCGGACTTCTCCCCCCCAATGAGCAGTTCTTC. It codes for CASSGLLPPNEQFF.

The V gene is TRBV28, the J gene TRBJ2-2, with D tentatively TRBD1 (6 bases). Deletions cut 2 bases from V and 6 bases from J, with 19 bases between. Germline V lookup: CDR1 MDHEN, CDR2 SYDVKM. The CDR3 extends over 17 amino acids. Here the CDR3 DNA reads TGTGCCAGCAGTTTAGTCCGGACAGTCAATCCCGCCGGGGAGCTGTTTTTT. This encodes CASSLVRTVNPAGELFF.

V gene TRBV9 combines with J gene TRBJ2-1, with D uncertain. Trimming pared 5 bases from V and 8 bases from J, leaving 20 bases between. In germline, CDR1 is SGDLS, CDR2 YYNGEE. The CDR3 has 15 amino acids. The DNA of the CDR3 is TGTGCCAGCAGTGCAGCCGGGTCCGAACGGGATGAGCAGTTCTTC. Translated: CASSAAGSERDEQFF. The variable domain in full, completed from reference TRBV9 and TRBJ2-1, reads DSGVTQTPKHLITATGQRVTLRCSPRSGDLSVYWYQQSLDQGLQFLIQYYNGEERAKGNILERFSAQQFPDLHSELNLSSLELGDSALYFCASSAAGSERDEQFFGPGTRLTVL.

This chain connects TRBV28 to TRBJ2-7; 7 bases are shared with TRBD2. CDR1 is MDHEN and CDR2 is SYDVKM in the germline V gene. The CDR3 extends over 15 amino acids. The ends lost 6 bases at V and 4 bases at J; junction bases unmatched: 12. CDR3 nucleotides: TGTGCCAGCAGCCCCCGGTGGGAGGGAAGATACGAGCAGTACTTC. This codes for CASSPRWEGRYEQYF.

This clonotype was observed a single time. This chain's CDR3 is CASSHSSGELFF. The CDR3 nucleotides are TGTGCCAGCAGCCATTCTTCCGGGGAGCTGTTTTTT. The rearrangement joins TRBV5-6 to TRBJ2-2; no firm D call. Germline V lookup: CDR1 SGHDT, CDR2 YYEEEE. Trimming took 4 bases from V and 6 from J, leaving 7 bases between them. The CDR3 spans 12 residues.

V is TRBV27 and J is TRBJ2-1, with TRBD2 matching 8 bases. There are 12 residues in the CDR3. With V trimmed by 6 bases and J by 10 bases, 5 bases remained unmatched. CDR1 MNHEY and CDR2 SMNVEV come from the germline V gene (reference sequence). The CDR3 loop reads CASRKTSGEQFF. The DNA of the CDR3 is TGTGCCAGCAGAAAAACTAGCGGAGAGCAGTTCTTC.

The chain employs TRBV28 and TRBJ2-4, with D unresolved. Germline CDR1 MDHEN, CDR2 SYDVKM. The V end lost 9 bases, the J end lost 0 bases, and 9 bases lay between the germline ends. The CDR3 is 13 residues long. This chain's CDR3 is CASLSVAKNIQYF. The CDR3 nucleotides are TGTGCCAGTCTATCAGTAGCCAAAAACATTCAGTACTTC.

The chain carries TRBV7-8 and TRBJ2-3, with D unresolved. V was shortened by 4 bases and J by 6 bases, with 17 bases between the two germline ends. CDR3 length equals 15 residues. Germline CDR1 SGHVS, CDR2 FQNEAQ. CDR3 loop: CASSSVRWLSDTQYF. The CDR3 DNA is TGTGCCAGCAGCTCCGTTCGATGGTTAAGCGATACGCAGTATTTT.

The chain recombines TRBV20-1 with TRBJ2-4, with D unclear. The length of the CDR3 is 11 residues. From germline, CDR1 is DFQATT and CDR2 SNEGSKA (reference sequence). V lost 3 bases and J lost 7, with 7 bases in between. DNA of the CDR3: TGCAGTGCTAGTACTGGGAACATTCAGTACTTC. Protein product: CSASTGNIQYF.

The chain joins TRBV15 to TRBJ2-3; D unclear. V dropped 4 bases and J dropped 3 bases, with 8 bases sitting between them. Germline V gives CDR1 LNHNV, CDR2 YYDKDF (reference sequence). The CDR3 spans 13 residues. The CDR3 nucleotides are TGTGCCACCAGCACACGGACGACAGATACGCAGTATTTT. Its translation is CATSTRTTDTQYF.

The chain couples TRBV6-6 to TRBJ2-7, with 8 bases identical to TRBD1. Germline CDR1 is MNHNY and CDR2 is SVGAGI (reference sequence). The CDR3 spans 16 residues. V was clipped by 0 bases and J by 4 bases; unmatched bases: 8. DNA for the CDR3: TGTGCCAGCAGTTACTCAGTAGGACAGGGCGAATACGAGCAGTACTTC. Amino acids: CASSYSVGQGEYEQYF.

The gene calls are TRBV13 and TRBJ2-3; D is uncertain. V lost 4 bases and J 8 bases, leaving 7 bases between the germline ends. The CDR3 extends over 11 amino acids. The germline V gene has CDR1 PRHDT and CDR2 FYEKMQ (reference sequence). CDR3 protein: CASSSTGTQYF. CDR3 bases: TGTGCCAGCAGCTCAACGGGTACGCAGTATTTT.

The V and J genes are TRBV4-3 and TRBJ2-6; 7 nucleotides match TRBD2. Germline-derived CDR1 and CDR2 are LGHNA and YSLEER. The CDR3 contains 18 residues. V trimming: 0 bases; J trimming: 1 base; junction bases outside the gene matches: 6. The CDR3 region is CASSQDWGGSSGANVLTF. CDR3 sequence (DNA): TGCGCCAGCAGCCAAGATTGGGGGGGTAGTTCTGGGGCCAACGTCCTGACTTTC.

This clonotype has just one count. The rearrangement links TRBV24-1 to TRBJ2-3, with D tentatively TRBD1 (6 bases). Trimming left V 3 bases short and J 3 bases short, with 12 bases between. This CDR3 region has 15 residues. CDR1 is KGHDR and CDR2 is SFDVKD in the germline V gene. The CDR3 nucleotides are TGTGCCACCAGTGATGGGGGCTTTGAAACAGATACGCAGTATTTT. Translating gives CATSDGGFETDTQYF.

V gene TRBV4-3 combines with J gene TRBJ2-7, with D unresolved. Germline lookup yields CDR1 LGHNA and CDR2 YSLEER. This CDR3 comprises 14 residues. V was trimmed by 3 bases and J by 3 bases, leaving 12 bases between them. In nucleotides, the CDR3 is TGCGCCAGCAGCCACGCCCAGAGTGGCTACGAGCAGTACTTC. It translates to CASSHAQSGYEQYF.

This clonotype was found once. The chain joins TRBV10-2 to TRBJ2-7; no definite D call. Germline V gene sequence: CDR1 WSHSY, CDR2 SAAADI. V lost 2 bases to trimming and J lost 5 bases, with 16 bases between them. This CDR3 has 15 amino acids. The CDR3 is CASSEPPPSRNEQYF. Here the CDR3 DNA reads TGCGCCAGCAGTGAGCCCCCACCGAGCCGGAACGAGCAGTACTTC.

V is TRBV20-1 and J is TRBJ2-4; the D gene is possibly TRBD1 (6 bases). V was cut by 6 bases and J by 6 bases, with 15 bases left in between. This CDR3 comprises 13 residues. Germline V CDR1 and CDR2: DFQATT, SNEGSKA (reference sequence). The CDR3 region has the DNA TGCAGTGCCAGGGCGACAGGTCTAAACATTCAGTACTTC. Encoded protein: CSARATGLNIQYF.

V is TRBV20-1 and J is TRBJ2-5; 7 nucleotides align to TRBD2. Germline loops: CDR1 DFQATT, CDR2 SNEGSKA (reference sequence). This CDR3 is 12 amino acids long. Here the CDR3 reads CTAGVWEETQYF. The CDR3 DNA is TGCACCGCGGGGGTTTGGGAAGAGACCCAGTACTTC.

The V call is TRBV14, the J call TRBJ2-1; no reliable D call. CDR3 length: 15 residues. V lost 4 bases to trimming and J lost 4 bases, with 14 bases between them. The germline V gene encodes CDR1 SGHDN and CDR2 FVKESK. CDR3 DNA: TGTGCCAGCAGCCGGGCGGCCGTGGTGTACAATGAGCAGTTCTTC. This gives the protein CASSRAAVVYNEQFF.

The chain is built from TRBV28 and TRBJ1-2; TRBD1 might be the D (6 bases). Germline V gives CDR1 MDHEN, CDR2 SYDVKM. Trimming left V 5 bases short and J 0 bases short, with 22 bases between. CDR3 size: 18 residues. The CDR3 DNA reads TGTGCCAGCAGTCTTGGCATTACCAGGGGAAGAGCTAACTATGGCTACACCTTC. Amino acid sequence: CASSLGITRGRANYGYTF.